Sequencing of this T cell receptor beta chain was carried out in a study of T cells expressing NK-cell markers. Germline V gives CDR1 MNHEY, CDR2 SVGEGT. The CDR3 totals 13 residues. No DNA is given; TCRdb re-called the 5' RACE reads and lists each CDR3 protein once. Listed are 250,000 to 300,000 distinct CDR3 sequences; approximately 0.39% falls within the top ten. The chain employs TRBV6-2 or TRBV6-3 and TRBJ2-7; TCRdb selects TRBD1, and the lack of DNA leaves this call unchecked. This clonotype was sampled from a man younger than 30 in good health. Sequencing was done on a sample of blood T cells: a sorted CD56 or NKG2C T cell subset, CD4+ or CD8+ T cells, or bulk PBMC T cells (not recorded which). The CDR3 is CASRPYRGYEQYF.